The rows below give T cell receptor beta chains drawn from one sample of a study of breast tumors, draining lymph nodes, adjacent tissues. TCRdb reprocessed the multiplex PCR reads with MiXCR, giving one entry per CDR3 protein. The repertoire holds about 25,000 distinct CDR3 sequences, approximately 23% seen once, with less than 15% in the top ten. Sequencing was carried out using breast tumor tissue. The receptor source for this set is a female donor with breast cancer. Some clones in this sample may be carry-over from other donors' samples. Each CDR3 is given without its conserved first and last residue.

v_gene: TRBV15
j_gene: TRBJ1-2
CDR3aa: ATSLGSHYGYT

v_gene: TRBV28
j_gene: TRBJ1-4
CDR3aa: ASSWIGGATNEKLF

v_gene: TRBV5-1
j_gene: TRBJ2-5
CDR3aa: ASSIGTSGQETQY

v_gene: TRBV29-1
j_gene: TRBJ2-7
CDR3aa: SALGVNEQY

v_gene: TRBV20-1
j_gene: TRBJ2-1
CDR3aa: SAGYNEQF

v_gene: TRBV6-1
j_gene: TRBJ2-1
CDR3aa: ASSEPSGSFNEQF

v_gene: TRBV9
j_gene: TRBJ1-6
CDR3aa: ASSNRTGPNSPLH

v_gene: TRBV3-1
j_gene: TRBJ1-6
CDR3aa: ASSPTQGALH

v_gene: TRBV7-8
j_gene: TRBJ2-3
CDR3aa: ASSLDSRGDTQY

v_gene: TRBV6-5
j_gene: TRBJ1-1
CDR3aa: ASSLEGGNTEAF

v_gene: TRBV20-1
j_gene: TRBJ2-1
CDR3aa: SAQTGTSGDKQF

v_gene: TRBV20-1
j_gene: TRBJ1-6
CDR3aa: SARVAVGGSPLH

v_gene: TRBV6-5
j_gene: TRBJ1-1
CDR3aa: ASSFKVSGEGEAF

v_gene: TRBV5-1
j_gene: TRBJ2-2
CDR3aa: ASRFGGRNTGELF

v_gene: TRBV7-3
j_gene: TRBJ2-3
CDR3aa: ASSPQGRDTQY

v_gene: TRBV9
j_gene: TRBJ1-4
CDR3aa: ASSIATGSNEKLF

v_gene: TRBV9
j_gene: TRBJ2-2
CDR3aa: ASSPTSGGTGELF

v_gene: TRBV19
j_gene: TRBJ2-7
CDR3aa: ASLRTGTTYEQY

v_gene: TRBV5-1
j_gene: TRBJ2-7
CDR3aa: ASSQGTGVFYEQY

v_gene: TRBV5-1
j_gene: TRBJ2-2
CDR3aa: ASSSSSNTGELF

v_gene: TRBV5-6
j_gene: TRBJ2-4
CDR3aa: ASSLAPGTGGGDSAKNIQY

v_gene: TRBV15
j_gene: TRBJ2-2
CDR3aa: ATSAGLAGVSGELF

v_gene: TRBV5-6
j_gene: TRBJ2-7
CDR3aa: ASSLGRYSYEQY

v_gene: TRBV12-3/TRBV12-4
j_gene: TRBJ2-7
CDR3aa: ASSPGDIEQY

v_gene: TRBV30
j_gene: TRBJ2-7
CDR3aa: AWSGTSGRSQY

v_gene: TRBV7-2
j_gene: TRBJ2-5
CDR3aa: ASSLGGGGGQETQY

v_gene: TRBV19
j_gene: TRBJ2-3
CDR3aa: ASSPQDRGTQY